This TCR beta chain was recorded in a study of T cell responses to AZD1222 COVID-19 vaccine. Assay: immunoSEQ multiplex PCR; the TCRdb copy retains only in-frame clones and omits some. The table has 150,000 to 180,000 clones, roughly 90% seen once. This specimen was peripheral blood, taken 28 days after the second AZD1222 dose. This TCR derives from an adult who received the AZD1222 COVID-19 vaccine.

The CDR3 spells CATSRPSRGVNGYTF. The CDR3 DNA reads TGTGCCACCAGCAGACCTTCCAGGGGGGTAAATGGCTACACCTTC. The chain couples TRBV15 to TRBJ1-2; 7 bases align to TRBD1. V lost 2 bases and J lost 6; bases outside the gene matches: 9. The CDR3 is 15 residues long. Germline-derived CDR1 and CDR2 are LNHNV and YYDKDF (reference sequence).